Sequencing of this T cell receptor beta chain was carried out in a study of cytomegalovirus exposure and HLA in healthy donors. Study-wide points: When a later analysis was performed, an Asian-associated ancestry cluster reportedly had fewer N-insertions than the roughly 700-donor mean.

V was pared by 3 bases and J by 5 bases, with 11 bases between. The CDR3 sequence is 14 residues long. Germline CDR1 LNHDA, CDR2 SQIVND (reference sequence). Worth noting for this clone: Its specificity is unknown.

The PCR ran on 60 Vbeta and 13 Jbeta primers. Repertoires were generated with immunoSEQ multiplex PCR, while TCRdb's copy carries only in-frame clones and drops some. The sample yields 150,000 to 170,000 clones, approximately 80% seen once. The TCR originated in a man aged 25 to 45 in good health and CMV-seropositive. Sequencing was carried out using PBMCs. The rearrangement links TRBV19 to TRBJ1-5; tentatively, D is TRBD1 (6 bases). As DNA, the CDR3 is TGTGCCAGTAGTATGGGGGACACATATCAGCCCCAGCATTTT. Its translation is CASSMGDTYQPQHF.